The 6 T cell receptor beta chains presented below share a single source sample, sequenced in a study of blood T cell repertoires in COVID-19. Generated by immunoSEQ multiplex PCR, the TCRdb table keeps only in-frame clones and is missing some. Here the sample spans approximately 210,000 clones, more than 75% being singletons. The material sequenced was PBMCs or T cells enriched from blood (not recorded which). Source of these receptors: a man aged 25 to 45 with acute COVID-19.

In DNA form, the CDR3 reads TGTGCCAGCAGCTTACTCGGGGGGGCCTACAATGAGCAGTTCTTC. Translated: CASSLLGGAYNEQFF. This rearrangement joins TRBV7-2 to TRBJ2-1; 8 bases are shared with TRBD2. CDR3 length: 15 amino acids. V lost 2 bases, J lost 2 bases, and 2 bases stayed unmatched. Germline-derived CDR1 and CDR2 are SGHTA and FQGNSA.

The rearrangement links TRBV29-1 to TRBJ2-1; perhaps TRBD2 as D (6 bases). CDR1 and CDR2 (germline): SQVTM, ANQGSEA. The V and J ends lost 2 bases and 10 bases respectively, with 9 bases between them. The CDR3 runs 11 residues. CDR3 amino acids: CSVERGGEQFF. The DNA of the CDR3 is TGCAGCGTTGAACGTGGAGGGGAGCAGTTCTTC.

This clone came up once. The rearrangement links TRBV15 to TRBJ1-2; D is undetermined. The germline V gene has CDR1 LNHNV and CDR2 YYDKDF (reference sequence). This CDR3 has 15 residues. V was pared by 1 base and J by 3 bases, with 12 bases between. The CDR3 coding sequence is TGTGCCACCAGCAGAGTCGGGGTGTCGGACTATGGCTACACCTTC. Its protein is CATSRVGVSDYGYTF.

The genes are TRBV4-1 and TRBJ2-1; 8 nucleotides align to TRBD2. With V trimmed by 1 base and J by 7 bases, 6 bases remained unmatched. Germline V gene sequence: CDR1 MGHRA, CDR2 YSYEKL. This CDR3 is 15 amino acids long. The CDR3 sequence: CASSQGERGWNEQFF. CDR3 DNA sequence: TGCGCCAGCAGCCAAGGCGAGCGGGGGTGGAATGAGCAGTTCTTC.

This clone was found once. J is TRBJ2-1 and V is TRBV5-1; TRBD2 aligns across 13 bases. Germline CDR1 and CDR2: SGHRS and YFSETQ. The CDR3 spans 15 residues. The junction had 7 bases not matched to a gene; V was cut back by 4 bases and J by 9 bases. DNA for the CDR3: TGCGCCAGCAGCGGGACTAGCGGGGTCTTGGCTGAGCAGTTCTTC. Residues: CASSGTSGVLAEQFF.

This chain joins TRBV6-5 and TRBJ2-1, with D perhaps matching TRBD2 (6 bases). V lost 0 bases and J 16 bases, leaving 16 bases between the germline ends. The CDR3 has 13 residues. In germline, CDR1 is MNHEY, CDR2 SVGAGI. The CDR3, as DNA: TGTGCCAGCAGTTACTCCGGGGGTCTTTCCCGATTCTTC. Protein: CASSYSGGLSRFF.